This TCR beta chain came from a study of cytomegalovirus exposure and HLA in healthy donors (dated by TCRdb to 2016 to 2017). About the investigation overall: According to a later analysis, one platform produced both the 100 to 150 validation repertoires and the roughly 650 repertoires of the first cohort. The study was designed to test whether signatures of past pathogen exposure could be identified by cataloging public T cell receptors. To predict cytomegalovirus infection status, the study combined high-throughput TCR immunosequencing, statistical association of individual TCRs with disease status, and machine learning. Besides the first cohort of hundreds of subjects, a separate validation cohort made up of 95 to 150 different subjects was used.

The library was made by the immunoSEQ multiplex PCR assay. The authors' pipeline ran thus. A statistical classification framework was built to diagnose cytomegalovirus status from the catalog of TCR beta chain sequences. TCRdb carries this immuneACCESS record with in-frame sequences only. Its versions omit some clonotypes, under half of them owing to an unresolved V gene in the studies checked, with the rest unexplained. V, J and clone size are taken as reported in that table, and D and trimming were inferred from the DNA itself. In all, the sample holds 90,000 to 110,000 clones, and roughly 86% of those were seen once. The ten top clones hold more than 2% of the sample. Study-wide conclusions, independent of this receptor: Of the cluster scores, around 95% were above 0 in a later analysis, which found that TCRs clustered in the first cohort also tended to co-occur in the 95 to 150 validation repertoires. A later analysis lacked HLA typing for the validation cohort, so it scored co-occurrence in that cohort across all 120 or so repertoires. In vitro tests confirmed that a few of the cytomegalovirus-associated TCR beta chains recognize cytomegalovirus antigens. The study listed 150 to 200 TCR beta chains as associated with cytomegalovirus. Most TCR sequences were seen in very few donors, while some public TCRs were found in many individuals. The classifier was reported to diagnose cytomegalovirus status with high specificity and sensitivity in both the original and validation cohorts. The authors suggested that the approach could potentially be generalized to other disease states and immunological phenotypes.

Notes on this clone: Its antigen remains undetermined. The record has no base qualities; no much larger clone is one base away.

Looking up the germline V gene (reference sequence) yields CDR1 LNHNV and CDR2 YYDKDF. Counted from cysteine to phenylalanine, this CDR3 has 13 amino acids. Only the CDR3 portion is preserved as DNA: 39 bases, with reading frame beginning at the first base. A distance of 7 bases separates the germline ends of V and J, which lose 1 base and 4 bases respectively. Donors formed part of the validation cohort, which comprised 120 subjects and was distinct from the first cohort of several hundred subjects. Sequencing was carried out using PBMCs. The source is a young woman in good health and CMV-seronegative. This receptor chain uses TRBV15 and TRBJ1-2; the D gene cannot be named for sure. In nucleotide form, the sequence is TGTGCCACCAGCAGAGGTCACACCTATGGCTACACCTTC. The resulting protein is CATSRGHTYGYTF. The full variable domain, completed from the reference TRBV15 and TRBJ1-2 proteins outside the CDR3, reads DAMVIQNPRYQVTQFGKPVTLSCSQTLNHNVMYWYQQKSSQAPKLLFHYYDKDFNNEADTPDNFQSRRPNTSFCFLDIRSPGLGDTAMYLCATSRGHTYGYTFGSGTRLTVV.